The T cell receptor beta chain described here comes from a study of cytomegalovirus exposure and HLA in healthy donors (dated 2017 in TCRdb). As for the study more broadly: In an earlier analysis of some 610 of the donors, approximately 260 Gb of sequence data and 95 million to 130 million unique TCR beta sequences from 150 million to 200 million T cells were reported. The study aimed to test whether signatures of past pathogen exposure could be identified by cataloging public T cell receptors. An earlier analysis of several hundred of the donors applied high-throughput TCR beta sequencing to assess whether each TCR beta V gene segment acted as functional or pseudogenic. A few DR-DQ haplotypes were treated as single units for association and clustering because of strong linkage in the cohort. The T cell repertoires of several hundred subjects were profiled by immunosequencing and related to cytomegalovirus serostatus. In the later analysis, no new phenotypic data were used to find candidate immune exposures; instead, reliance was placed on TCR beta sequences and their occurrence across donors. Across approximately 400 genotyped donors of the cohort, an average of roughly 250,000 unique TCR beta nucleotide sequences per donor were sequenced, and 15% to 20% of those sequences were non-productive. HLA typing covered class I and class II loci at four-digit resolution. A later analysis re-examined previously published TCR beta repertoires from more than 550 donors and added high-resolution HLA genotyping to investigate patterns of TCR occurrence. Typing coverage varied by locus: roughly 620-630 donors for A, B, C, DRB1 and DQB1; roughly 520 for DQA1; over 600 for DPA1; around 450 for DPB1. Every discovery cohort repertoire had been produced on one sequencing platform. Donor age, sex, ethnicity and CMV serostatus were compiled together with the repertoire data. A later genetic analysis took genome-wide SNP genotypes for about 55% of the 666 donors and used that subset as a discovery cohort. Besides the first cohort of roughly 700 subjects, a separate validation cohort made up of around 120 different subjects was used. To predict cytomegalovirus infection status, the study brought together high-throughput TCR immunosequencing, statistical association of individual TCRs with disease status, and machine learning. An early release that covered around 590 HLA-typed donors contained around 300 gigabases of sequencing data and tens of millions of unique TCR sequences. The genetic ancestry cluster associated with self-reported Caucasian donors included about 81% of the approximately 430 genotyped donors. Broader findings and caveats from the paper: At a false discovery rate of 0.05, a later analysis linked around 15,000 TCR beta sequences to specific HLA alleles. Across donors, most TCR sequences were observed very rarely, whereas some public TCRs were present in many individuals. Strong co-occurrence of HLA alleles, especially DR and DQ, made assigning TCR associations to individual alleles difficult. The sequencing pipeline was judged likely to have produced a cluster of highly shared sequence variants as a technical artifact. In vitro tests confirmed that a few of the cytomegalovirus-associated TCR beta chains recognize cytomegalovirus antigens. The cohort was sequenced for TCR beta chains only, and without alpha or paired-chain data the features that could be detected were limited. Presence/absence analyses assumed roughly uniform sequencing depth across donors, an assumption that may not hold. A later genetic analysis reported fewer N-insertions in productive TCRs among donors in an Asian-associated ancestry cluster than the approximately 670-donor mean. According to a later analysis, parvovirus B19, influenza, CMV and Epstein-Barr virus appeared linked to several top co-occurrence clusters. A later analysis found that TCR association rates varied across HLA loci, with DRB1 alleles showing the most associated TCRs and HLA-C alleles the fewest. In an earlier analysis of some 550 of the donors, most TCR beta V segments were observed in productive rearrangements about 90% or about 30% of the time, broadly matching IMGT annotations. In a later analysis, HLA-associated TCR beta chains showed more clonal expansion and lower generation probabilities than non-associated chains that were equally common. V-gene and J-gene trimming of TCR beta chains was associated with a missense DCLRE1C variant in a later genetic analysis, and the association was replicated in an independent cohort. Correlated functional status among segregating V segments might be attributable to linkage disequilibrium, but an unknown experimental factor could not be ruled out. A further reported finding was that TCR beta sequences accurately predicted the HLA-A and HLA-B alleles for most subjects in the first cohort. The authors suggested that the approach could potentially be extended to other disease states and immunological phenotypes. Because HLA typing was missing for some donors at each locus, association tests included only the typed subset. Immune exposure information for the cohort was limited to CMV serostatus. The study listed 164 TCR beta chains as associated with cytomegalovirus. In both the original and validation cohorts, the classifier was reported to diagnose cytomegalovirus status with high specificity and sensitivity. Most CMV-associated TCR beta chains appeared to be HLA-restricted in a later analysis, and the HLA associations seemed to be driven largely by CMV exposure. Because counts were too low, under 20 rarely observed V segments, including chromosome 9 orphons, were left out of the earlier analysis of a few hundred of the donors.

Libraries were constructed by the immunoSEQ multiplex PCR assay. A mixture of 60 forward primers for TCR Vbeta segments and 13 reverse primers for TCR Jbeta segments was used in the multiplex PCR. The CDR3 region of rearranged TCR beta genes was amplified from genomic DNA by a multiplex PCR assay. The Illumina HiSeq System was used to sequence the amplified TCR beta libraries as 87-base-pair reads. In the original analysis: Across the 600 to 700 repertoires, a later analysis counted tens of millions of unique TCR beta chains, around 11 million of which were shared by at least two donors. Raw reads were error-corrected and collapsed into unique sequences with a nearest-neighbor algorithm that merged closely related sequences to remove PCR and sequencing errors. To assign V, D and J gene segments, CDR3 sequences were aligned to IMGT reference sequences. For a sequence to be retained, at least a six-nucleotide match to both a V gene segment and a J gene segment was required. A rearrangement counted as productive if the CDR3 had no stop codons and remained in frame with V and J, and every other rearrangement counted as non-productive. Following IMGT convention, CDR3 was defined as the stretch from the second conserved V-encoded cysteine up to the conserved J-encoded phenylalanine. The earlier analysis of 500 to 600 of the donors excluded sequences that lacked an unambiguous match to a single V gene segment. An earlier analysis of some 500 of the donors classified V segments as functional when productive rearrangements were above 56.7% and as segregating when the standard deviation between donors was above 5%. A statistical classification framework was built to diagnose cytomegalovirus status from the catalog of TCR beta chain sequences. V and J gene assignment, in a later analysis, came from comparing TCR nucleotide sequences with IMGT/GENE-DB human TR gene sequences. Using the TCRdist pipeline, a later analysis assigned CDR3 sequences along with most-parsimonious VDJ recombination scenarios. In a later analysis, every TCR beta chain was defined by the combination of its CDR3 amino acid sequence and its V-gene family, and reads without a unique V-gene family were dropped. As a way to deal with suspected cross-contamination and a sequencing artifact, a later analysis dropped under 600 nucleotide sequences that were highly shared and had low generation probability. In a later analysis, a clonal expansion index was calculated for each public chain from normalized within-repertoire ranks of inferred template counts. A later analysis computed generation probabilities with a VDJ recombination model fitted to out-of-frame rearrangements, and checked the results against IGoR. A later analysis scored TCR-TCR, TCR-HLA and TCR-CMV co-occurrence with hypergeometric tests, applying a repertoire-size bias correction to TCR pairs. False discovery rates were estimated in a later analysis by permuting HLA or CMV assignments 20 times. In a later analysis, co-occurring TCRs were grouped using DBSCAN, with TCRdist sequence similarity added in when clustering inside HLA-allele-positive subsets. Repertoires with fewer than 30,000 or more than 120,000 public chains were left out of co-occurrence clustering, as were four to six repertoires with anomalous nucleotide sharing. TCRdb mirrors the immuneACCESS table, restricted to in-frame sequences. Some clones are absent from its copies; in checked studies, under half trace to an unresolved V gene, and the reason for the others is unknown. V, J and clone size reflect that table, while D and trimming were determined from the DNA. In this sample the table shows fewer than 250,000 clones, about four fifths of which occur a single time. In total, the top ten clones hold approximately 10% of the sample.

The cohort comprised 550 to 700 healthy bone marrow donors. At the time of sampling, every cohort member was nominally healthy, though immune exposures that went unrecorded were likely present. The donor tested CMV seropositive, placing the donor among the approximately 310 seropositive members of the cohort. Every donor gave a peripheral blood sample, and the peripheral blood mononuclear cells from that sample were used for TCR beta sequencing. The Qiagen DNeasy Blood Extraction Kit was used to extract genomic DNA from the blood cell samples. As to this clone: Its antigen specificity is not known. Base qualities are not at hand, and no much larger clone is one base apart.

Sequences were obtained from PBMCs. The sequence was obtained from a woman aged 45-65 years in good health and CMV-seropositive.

The DNA reads TGTGCCAGCAGCCAACTAGGCAGAAACACAGATACGCAGTATTTT. Its product reads: CASSQLGRNTDTQYF. The chain joins TRBV7-9 to TRBJ2-3, and perhaps TRBD2 as D gene, on 5 matching bases. Its CDR3 holds 15 amino acids, cysteine through phenylalanine. Kept here is only the CDR3 DNA, which spans 45 bases and is read in frame from base 1. According to the germline V gene (reference sequence), CDR1 reads SEHNR and CDR2 reads FQNEAQ. Trimming at the junction amounts to 5 bases on V and 2 bases on J, and the germline ends lie 14 bases apart.